The clone carrying this TCR beta chain was seen repeatedly, ten times or more. Time point: patch test 3, about 24 weeks after DPC sensitization. Treatment: therapeutic diphenylcyclopropenone sensitization with weekly scalp DPC. Someone pulled total RNA out of unfractionated whole blood. The data were obtained in a study of human T cells and chemical hapten exposure. About the research overall: Patches with 0.01% DPC went on the upper back, and the tests were read at 6 days. Mostly female patients had alopecia areata, totalis or universalis.

In the original workflow: Counting gave a median of approximately 96,000 TCRs per sample, with values ranging from roughly 20,000 to 700,000. TCRdb fed the RACE reads into MiXCR, producing one record per CDR3 protein. TCRdb assigned the V and J calls; the authors' analysis was not used. The sample contains 55,000 to 75,000 distinct CDR3 sequences, under 15% of which appear only once. Germline V lookup: CDR1 SGHDN, CDR2 FVKESK. V lost 2 bases, J lost 8 bases, and 15 bases lay in between. The CDR3 consists of 14 residues. The starting material was whole blood, obtained in connection with sensitization to the hapten diphenylcyclopropenone (DPC). The source is a man aged 25 to 40 with alopecia areata. Some clones in this sample may be carry-over from other donors' samples. The rearrangement links TRBV14 to TRBJ1-2; no clear D gene. The DNA of the CDR3 is TGTGCCAGCAGCCAAAGTGGCTGGGGTTTGGGCTACACCTTC. Amino acids: CASSQSGWGLGYTF. The full variable domain, in which reference TRBV14 and TRBJ1-2 provide the parts outside the CDR3, is EAGVTQFPSHSVIEKGQTVTLRCDPISGHDNLYWYRRVMGKEIKFLLHFVKESKQDESGMPNNRFLAERTGGTYSTLKVQPAELEDSGVYFCASSQSGWGLGYTFGSGTRLTVV.